This T cell receptor (beta chain) came from a study of shared clonotypes between healthy human individuals. Study as a whole: Two women and a few men aged 18 to 49 served as donors.

The protocol was immunoSEQ multiplex PCR, while the TCRdb copy is restricted to in-frame clones and leaves out a portion. The table records 1.4 million or so clones, approximately 98.5% of them present only once. Donors comprised healthy HIV-negative adults lacking recent acute infections or vaccinations. Investigators divided CD4+ cells into CD45RA+ naive and CD45RA-negative memory subsets. This clone appeared a single time. Source material: naive CD4+ T cells sorted from blood. Described subset: CD45RA+ positively selected. This clonotype was obtained from a man aged 30 to 39 in good health.

In DNA form, the CDR3 reads TGTGCCAGCAGCGGGCCGGGACTAGCGGGAGGATCCTACGAGCAGTACTTC. Amino acids: CASSGPGLAGGSYEQYF. J is TRBJ2-7 and V is TRBV5-4; TRBD2 aligns across 15 bases. This CDR3 is built from 17 residues. V trimming: 4 bases; J trimming: 1 base; junction bases outside the gene matches: 6. CDR1 and CDR2 (germline): SGHNT, YYREEE (reference sequence).